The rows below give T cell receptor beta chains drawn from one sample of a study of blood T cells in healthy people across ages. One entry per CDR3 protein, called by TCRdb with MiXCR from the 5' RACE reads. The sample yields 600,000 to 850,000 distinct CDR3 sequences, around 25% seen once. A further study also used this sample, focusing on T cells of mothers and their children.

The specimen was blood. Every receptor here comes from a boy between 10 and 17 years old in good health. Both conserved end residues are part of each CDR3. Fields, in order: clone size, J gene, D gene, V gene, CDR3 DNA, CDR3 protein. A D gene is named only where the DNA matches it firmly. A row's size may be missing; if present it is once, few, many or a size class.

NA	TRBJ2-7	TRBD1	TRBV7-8	TGTGCCAGCAGCTCCCTCCGGGACAGGGTCGACGAGCAGTACTTC	CASSSLRDRVDEQYF
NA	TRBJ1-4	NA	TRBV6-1	TGTGCCAGCAGGGCCAGCCCCTCAACTAATGAAAAACTGTTTTTT	CASRASPSTNEKLFF
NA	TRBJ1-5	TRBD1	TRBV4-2	TGTGCCAGCAGCCAGGCTGGACAGGGAACAGATCAGCCCCAGCATTTT	CASSQAGQGTDQPQHF
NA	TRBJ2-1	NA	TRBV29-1	TGCAGCGTTGTTGGGCAGGGCTGGATCAATGAGCAGTTCTTC	CSVVGQGWINEQFF
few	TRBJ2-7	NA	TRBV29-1	TGCAGCGTCCAGATAGGGACCGCGCCCTACGAGCAGTACTTC	CSVQIGTAPYEQYF
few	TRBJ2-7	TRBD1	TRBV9	TGTGCCAGCAGCGGGACAGGGGGCAGGAACGAGCAGTACTTC	CASSGTGGRNEQYF
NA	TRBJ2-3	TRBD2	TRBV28	TGTGCCAGCAGTTTATGGATAGCGGGAGCGTCAGATACGCAGTATTTT	CASSLWIAGASDTQYF
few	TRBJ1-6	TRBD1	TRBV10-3	TGTGCCATCAGAACAGGGGCAGAATCACCCCTCCACTTT	CAIRTGAESPLHF
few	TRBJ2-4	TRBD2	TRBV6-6	TGTGCCATGAGGGAGGGGTCCAAAAACATTCAGTACTTC	CAMREGSKNIQYF
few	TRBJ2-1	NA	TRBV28	TGTGCCAGCAGTTTATCGGACTGGAGGGGGGAGTACTTC	CASSLSDWRGEYF